These 3 T cell receptor beta chains were all obtained from the same sample, sequenced in a study of cytomegalovirus exposure and HLA in healthy donors. 60 Vbeta and 13 Jbeta primers were used in PCR. Using immunoSEQ multiplex PCR, the repertoire was profiled, and TCRdb retains in-frame clones only, with some absent. The sample consists of some 170,000 clones, about 69% of them appearing once. Sample: PBMCs. Every receptor here comes from a male donor in good health and CMV-seronegative.

The table lists this clone with a few counts. The genes are TRBV5-1 and TRBJ2-1; D is unclear. The V gene lost 7 bases and the J gene lost 8 bases, with 16 bases spanning the gap. The CDR3 sequence is 13 residues long. From germline, CDR1 is SGHRS and CDR2 YFSETQ. CDR3 in amino acids: CASGEARVDEQFF. For the CDR3, the DNA is TGCGCCAGCGGAGAGGCCAGAGTGGATGAGCAGTTCTTC.

This chain connects TRBV16 to TRBJ1-2; weak D call: TRBD1 (6 bases). CDR1 KGHSY and CDR2 FQNENV come from the germline V gene. The V end lost 4 bases, the J end lost 5 bases, and 23 bases lay between the germline ends. The length of the CDR3 is 17 residues. CDR3 DNA sequence: TGTGCCAGCAGCCCATCCGCTCGGACGGGGGGCGGTTATGGCTACACCTTC. It specifies CASSPSARTGGGYGYTF. Full variable domain (rest looked up from reference TRBV16 and TRBJ1-2): GEEVAQTPKHLVRGEGQKAKLYCAPIKGHSYVFWYQQVLKNEFKFLISFQNENVFDETGMPKERFSAKCLPNSPCSLEIQATKLEDSAVYFCASSPSARTGGGYGYTFGSGTRLTVV.

As for this clone: Different DNA sequences within this sample yield the same CDR3. This chain connects TRBV11-2 to TRBJ2-3, with D unresolved. Per the germline V gene, CDR1 is SGHAT and CDR2 is FQNNGV. The CDR3 contains 12 residues. Trimming removed 5 bases at V and 0 bases at J, with 3 bases between. The CDR3 loop is CASSPSTDTQYF. CDR3 DNA sequence: TGTGCCAGCAGCCCTAGCACAGATACGCAGTATTTT.